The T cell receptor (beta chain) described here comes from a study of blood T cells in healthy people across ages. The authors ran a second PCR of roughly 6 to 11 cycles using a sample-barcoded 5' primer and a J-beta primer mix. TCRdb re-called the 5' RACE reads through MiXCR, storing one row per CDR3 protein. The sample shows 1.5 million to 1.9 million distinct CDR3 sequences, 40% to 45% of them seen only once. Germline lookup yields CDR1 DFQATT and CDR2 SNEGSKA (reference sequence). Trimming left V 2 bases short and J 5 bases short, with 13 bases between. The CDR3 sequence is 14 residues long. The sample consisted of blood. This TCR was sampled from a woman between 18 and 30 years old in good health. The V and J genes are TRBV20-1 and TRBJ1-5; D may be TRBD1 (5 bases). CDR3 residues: CSARSRTGHQPQHF. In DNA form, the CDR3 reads TGCAGTGCTAGATCTAGGACGGGGCATCAGCCCCAGCATTTT.